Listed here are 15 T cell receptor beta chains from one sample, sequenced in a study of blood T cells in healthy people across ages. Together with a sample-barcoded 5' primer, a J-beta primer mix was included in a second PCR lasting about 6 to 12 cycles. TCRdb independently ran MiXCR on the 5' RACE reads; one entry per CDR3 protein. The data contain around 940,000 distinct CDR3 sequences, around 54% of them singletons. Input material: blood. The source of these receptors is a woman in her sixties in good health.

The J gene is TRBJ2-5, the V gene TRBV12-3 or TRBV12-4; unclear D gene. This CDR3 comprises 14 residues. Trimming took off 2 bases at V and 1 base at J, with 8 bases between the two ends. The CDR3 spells CASSLRRSQETQYF. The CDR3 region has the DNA TGTGCCAGCAGTTTACGCAGGTCCCAAGAGACCCAGTACTTC.

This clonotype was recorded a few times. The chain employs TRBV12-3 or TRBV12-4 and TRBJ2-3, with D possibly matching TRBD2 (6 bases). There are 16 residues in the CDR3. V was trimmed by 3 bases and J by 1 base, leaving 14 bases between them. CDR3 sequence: CASSFPERAGTDTQYF. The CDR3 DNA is TGTGCCAGCAGTTTCCCCGAGCGGGCGGGCACAGATACGCAGTATTTT.

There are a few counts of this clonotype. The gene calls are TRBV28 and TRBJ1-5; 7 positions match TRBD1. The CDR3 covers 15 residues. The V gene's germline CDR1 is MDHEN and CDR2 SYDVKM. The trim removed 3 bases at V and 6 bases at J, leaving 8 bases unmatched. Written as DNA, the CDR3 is TGTGCCAGCAGTTTGCTCCGGACAGGTCCTCAGCCCCAGCATTTT. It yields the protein CASSLLRTGPQPQHF.

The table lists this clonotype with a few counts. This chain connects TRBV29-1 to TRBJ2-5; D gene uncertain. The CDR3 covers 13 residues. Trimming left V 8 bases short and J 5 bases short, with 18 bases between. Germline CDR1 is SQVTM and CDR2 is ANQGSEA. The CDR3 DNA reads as TGCAGCTTGAGGAGAACGGAGATCGAGACCCAGTACTTC. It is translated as CSLRRTEIETQYF.

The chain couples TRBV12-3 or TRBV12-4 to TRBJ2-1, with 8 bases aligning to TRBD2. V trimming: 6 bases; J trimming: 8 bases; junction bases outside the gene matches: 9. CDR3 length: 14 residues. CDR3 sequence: CASSRRTSFDEQFF. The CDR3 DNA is TGTGCCAGCAGCCGACGGACTAGCTTTGATGAGCAGTTCTTC.

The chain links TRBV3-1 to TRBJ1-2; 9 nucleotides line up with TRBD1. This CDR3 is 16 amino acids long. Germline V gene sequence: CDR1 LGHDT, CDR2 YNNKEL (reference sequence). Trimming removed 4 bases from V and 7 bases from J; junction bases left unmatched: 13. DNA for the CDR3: TGTGCCAGCAGCCTCCGGACAGGGGCGGGTGTAGGTGGCTACACCTTC. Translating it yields CASSLRTGAGVGGYTF. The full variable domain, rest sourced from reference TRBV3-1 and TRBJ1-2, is DTAVSQTPKYLVTQMGNDKSIKCEQNLGHDTMYWYKQDSKKFLKIMFSYNNKELIINETVPNRFSPKSPDKAHLNLHINSLELGDSAVYFCASSLRTGAGVGGYTFGSGTRLTVV.

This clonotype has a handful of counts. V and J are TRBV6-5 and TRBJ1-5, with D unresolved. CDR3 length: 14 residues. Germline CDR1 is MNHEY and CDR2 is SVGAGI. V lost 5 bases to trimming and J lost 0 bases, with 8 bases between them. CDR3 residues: CASSHRDSNQPQHF. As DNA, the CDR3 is TGTGCCAGCAGTCACAGAGATAGCAATCAGCCCCAGCATTTT.

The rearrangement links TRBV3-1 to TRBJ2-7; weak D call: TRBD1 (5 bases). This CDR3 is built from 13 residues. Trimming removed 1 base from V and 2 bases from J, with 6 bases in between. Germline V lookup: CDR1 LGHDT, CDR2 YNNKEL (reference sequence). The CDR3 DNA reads TGTGCCAGCAGCCAAGCACAGGCCTACGAGCAGTACTTC. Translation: CASSQAQAYEQYF.

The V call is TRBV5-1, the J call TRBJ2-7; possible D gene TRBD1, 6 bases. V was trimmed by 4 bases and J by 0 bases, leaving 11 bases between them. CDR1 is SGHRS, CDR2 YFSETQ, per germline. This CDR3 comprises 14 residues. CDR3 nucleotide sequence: TGCGCCAGCAGCGTGGGGGACACCTCCTACGAGCAGTACTTC. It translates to CASSVGDTSYEQYF.

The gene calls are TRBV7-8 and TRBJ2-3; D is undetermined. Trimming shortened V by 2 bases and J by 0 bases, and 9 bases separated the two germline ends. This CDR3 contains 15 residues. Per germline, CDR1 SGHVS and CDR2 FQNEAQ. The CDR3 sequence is CASSLFTVSTDTQYF. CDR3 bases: TGTGCCAGCAGCTTATTTACGGTTAGCACAGATACGCAGTATTTT. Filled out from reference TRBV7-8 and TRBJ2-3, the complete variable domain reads GAGVSQSPRYKVAKRGQDVALRCDPISGHVSLFWYQQALGQGPEFLTYFQNEAQLDKSGLPSDRFFAERPEGSVSTLKIQRTQQEDSAVYLCASSLFTVSTDTQYFGPGTRLTVL.

This CDR3 is CASRNGQINQPQHF. CDR3 bases: TGTGCCAGCAGAAATGGACAGATTAATCAGCCCCAGCATTTT. The V call is TRBV12-3 or TRBV12-4, the J call TRBJ1-5; D may be TRBD1 (6 bases). This CDR3 region has 14 residues. Trimming left V 6 bases short and J 4 bases short, with 13 bases between.

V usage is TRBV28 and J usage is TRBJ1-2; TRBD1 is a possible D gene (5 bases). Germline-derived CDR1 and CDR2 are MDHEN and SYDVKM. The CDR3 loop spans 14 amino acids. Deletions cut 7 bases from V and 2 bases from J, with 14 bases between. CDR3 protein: CASTPGGFNYGYTF. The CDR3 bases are TGTGCCAGCACCCCTGGGGGATTCAACTATGGCTACACCTTC.

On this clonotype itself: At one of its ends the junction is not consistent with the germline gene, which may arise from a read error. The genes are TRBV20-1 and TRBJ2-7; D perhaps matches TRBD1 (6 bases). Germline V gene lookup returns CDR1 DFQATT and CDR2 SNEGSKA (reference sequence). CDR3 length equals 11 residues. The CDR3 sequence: CSGIQGRKQCF. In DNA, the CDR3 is TGCAGTGGTATTCAGGGGCGTAAGCAGTGCTTC.

The CDR3 DNA sequence: TGCGCCAGCAGCTTGGACGGGCCTTTATACAATGAGCAGTTCTTC. Translating it yields CASSLDGPLYNEQFF. The chain couples TRBV5-1 to TRBJ2-1; D uncertain. Trimming removed 0 bases at V and 4 bases at J, with 11 bases between. Germline V gene sequence: CDR1 SGHRS, CDR2 YFSETQ. CDR3 length: 15 amino acids.

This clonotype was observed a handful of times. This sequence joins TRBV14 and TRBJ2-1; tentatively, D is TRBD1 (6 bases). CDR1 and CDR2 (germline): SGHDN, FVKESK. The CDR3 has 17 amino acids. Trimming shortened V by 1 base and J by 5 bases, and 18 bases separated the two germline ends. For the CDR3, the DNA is TGTGCCAGCAGCCAAGGAGGGTGGGCAGGGGCCAACAATGAGCAGTTCTTC. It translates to CASSQGGWAGANNEQFF.